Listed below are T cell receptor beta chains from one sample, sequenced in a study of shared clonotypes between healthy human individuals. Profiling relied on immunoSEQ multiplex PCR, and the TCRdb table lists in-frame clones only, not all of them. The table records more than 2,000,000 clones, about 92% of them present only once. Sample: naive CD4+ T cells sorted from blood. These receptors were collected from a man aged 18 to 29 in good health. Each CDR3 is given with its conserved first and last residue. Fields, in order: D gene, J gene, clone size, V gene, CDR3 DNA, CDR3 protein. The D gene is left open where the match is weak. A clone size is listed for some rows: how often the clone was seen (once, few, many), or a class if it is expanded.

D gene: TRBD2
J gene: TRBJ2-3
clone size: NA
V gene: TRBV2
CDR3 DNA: TGTGCCAGCAGTGGTGCTAGCGGGGGGTGGGATACGCAGTATTTT
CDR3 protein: CASSGASGGWDTQYF

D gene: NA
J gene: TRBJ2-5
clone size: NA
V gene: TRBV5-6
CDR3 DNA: TGTGCCAGCAGCCGGAGGGTAGAGACCCAGTACTTC
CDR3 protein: CASSRRVETQYF

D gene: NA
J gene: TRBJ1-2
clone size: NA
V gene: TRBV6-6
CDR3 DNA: TGTGCCAGCAGTATCCCCGGGACAACCCCTAGGTATGGCTACACCTTC
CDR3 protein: CASSIPGTTPRYGYTF

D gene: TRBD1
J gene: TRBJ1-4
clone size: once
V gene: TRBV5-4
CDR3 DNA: TGTGCCAGCAGCCGCAGGGGGGGACCAACTAATGAAAAACTGTTTTTT
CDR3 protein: CASSRRGGPTNEKLFF

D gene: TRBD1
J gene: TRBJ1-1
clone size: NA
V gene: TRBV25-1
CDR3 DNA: TGTGCCAGCAAGCGTGACAGGGACACTGAAGCTTTCTTT
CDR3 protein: CASKRDRDTEAFF

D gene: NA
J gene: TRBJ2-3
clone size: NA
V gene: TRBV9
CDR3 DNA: TGTGCCAGCAGCTCCCGGTCAGCAGCCGATACGCAGTATTTT
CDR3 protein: CASSSRSAADTQYF

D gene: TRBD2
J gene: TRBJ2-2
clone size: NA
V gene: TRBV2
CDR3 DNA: TGTGCCAGCAGTGAGACTAGCGGGCTAAACACCGGGGAGCTGTTTTTT
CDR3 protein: CASSETSGLNTGELFF

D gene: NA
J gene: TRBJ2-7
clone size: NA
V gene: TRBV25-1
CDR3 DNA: TGTGCCAGCAGCGCTCCCCCAGGGGGGACAGCCTACGAGCAGTACTTC
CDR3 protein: CASSAPPGGTAYEQYF

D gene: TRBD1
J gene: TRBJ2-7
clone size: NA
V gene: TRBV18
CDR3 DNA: TGTGCCAGCTCAGGACAGGGTATCTACGAGCAGTACTTC
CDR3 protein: CASSGQGIYEQYF

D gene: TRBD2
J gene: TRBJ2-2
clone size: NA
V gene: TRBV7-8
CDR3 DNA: TGTGCCAGCAGCTTCGAGGGACTAGCGGTCGGGGAGCTGTTTTTT
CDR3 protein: CASSFEGLAVGELFF

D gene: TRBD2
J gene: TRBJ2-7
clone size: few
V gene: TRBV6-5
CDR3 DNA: TGTGCCAGCAGACCTAGCGGGGGCCTCTCCTACGAGCAGTACTTC
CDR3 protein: CASRPSGGLSYEQYF

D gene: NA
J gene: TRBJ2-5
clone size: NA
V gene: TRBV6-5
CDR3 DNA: TGTGCCAGCAGTTATCTGGACAAGGGCCGAGAGACCCAGTACTTC
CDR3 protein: CASSYLDKGRETQYF